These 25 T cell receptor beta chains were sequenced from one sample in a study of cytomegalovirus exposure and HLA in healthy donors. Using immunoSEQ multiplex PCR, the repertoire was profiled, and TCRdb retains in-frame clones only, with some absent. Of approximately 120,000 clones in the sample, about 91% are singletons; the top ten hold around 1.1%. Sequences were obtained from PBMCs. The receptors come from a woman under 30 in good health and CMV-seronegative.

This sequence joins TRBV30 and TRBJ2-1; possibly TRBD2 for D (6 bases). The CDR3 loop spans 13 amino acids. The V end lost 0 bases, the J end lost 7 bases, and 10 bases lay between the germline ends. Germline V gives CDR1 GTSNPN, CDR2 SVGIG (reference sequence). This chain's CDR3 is CAWSVSGDNEQFF. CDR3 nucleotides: TGTGCCTGGAGTGTTTCGGGAGATAATGAGCAGTTCTTC.

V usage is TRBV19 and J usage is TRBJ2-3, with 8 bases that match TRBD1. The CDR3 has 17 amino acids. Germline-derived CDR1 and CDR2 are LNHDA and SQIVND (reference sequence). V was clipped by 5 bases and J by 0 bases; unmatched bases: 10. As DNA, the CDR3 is TGTGCCAGTAGTGGCGGGACAGGCGATCCAAGCACAGATACGCAGTATTTT. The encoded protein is CASSGGTGDPSTDTQYF.

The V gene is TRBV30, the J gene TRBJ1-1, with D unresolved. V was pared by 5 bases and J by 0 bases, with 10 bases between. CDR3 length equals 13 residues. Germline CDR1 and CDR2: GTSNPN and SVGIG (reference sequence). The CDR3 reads CAWGPGLNTEAFF. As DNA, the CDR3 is TGTGCCTGGGGTCCCGGTCTGAACACTGAAGCTTTCTTT. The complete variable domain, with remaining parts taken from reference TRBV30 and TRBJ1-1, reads SQTIHQWPATLVQPVGSPLSLECTVEGTSNPNLYWYRQAAGRGLQLLFYSVGIGQISSEVPQNLSASRPQDRQFILSSKKLLLSDSGFYLCAWGPGLNTEAFFGQGTRLTVV.

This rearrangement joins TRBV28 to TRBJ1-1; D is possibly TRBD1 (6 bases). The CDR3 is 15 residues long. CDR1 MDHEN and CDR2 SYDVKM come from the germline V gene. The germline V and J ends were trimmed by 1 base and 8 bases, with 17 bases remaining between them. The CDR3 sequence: CASSLFTTGLIEAFF. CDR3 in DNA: TGTGCCAGCAGTTTATTTACCACAGGGCTAATCGAAGCTTTCTTT.

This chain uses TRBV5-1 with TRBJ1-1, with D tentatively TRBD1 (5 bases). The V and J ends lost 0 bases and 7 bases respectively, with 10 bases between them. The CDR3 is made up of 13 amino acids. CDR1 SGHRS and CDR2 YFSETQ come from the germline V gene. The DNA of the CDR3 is TGCGCCAGCAGCTTGGGCAGGGCAAATGAAGCTTTCTTT. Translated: CASSLGRANEAFF.

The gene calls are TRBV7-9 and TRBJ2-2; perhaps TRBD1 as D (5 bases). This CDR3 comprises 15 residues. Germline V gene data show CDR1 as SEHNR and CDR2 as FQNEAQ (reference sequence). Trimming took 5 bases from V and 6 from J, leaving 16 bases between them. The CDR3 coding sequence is TGTGCCAGCAGCCTAGTGGGGCGTGACTCCGGGGAGCTGTTTTTT. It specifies CASSLVGRDSGELFF.

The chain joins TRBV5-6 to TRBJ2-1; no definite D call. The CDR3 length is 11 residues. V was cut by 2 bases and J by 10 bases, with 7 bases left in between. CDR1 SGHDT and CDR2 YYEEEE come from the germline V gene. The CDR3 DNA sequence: TGTGCCAGCAGCTTAGCATTGGAGCAGTTCTTC. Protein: CASSLALEQFF.

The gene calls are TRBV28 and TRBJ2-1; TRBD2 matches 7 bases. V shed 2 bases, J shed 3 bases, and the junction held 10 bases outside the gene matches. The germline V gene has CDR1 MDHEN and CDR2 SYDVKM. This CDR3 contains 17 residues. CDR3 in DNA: TGTGCCAGCAGTTTAGCTTCAGCAGCGGGAAACTACAATGAGCAGTTCTTC. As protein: CASSLASAAGNYNEQFF.

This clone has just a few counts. This chain's CDR3 is CASSLVAGFRGNEQFF. DNA of the CDR3: TGTGCCAGCAGCCTTGTAGCGGGATTCCGGGGGAATGAGCAGTTCTTC. V gene TRBV11-2 combines with J gene TRBJ2-1; TRBD2 matches at 8 bases. The CDR3 extends over 16 amino acids. J gave up 7 bases and V 5 bases, and 13 bases lay outside the gene matches. Germline values: CDR1 SGHAT, CDR2 FQNNGV.

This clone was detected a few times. In DNA, the CDR3 is TGTGCCAGCTCACCAGTCGGGAGTTCTAGCGGGGGGAAAAAAGAGACCCAGTACTTC. Its protein is CASSPVGSSSGGKKETQYF. The V call is TRBV18, the J call TRBJ2-5; 11 bases map to TRBD2. The CDR3 is 19 residues long. V shed 2 bases, J shed 3 bases, and the junction held 14 bases outside the gene matches. In germline, CDR1 is KGHSH, CDR2 LQKENI.

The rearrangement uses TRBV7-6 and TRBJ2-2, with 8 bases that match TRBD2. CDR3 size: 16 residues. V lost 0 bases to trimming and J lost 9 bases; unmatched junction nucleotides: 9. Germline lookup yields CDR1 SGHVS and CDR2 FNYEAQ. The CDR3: CASSLARGAQSRELFF. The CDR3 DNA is TGTGCCAGCAGCTTAGCGCGGGGGGCCCAGTCCCGGGAGCTGTTTTTT. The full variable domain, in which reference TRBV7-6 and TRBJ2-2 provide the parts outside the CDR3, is GAGVSQSPRYKVTKRGQDVALRCDPISGHVSLYWYRQALGQGPEFLTYFNYEAQQDKSGLPNDRFSAERPEGSISTLTIQRTEQRDSAMYRCASSLARGAQSRELFFGEGSRLTVL.

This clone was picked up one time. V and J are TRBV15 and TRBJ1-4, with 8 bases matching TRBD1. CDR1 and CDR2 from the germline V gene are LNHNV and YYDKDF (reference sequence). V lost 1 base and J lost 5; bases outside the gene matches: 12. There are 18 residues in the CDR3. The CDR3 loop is CATSRAQPRTGRNEKLFF. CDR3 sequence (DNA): TGTGCCACCAGCAGAGCCCAACCTCGGACAGGGCGGAATGAAAAACTGTTTTTT.

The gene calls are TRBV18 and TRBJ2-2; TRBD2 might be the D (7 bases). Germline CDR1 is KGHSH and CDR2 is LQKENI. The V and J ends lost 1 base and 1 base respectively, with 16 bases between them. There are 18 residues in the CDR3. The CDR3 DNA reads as TGTGCCAGCTCACCACGCCCGTGGGGGGGCCAGAACACCGGGGAGCTGTTTTTT. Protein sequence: CASSPRPWGGQNTGELFF.

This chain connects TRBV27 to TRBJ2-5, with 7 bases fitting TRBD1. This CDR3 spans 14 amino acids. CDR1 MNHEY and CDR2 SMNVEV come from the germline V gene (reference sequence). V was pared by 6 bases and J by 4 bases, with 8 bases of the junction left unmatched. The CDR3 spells CASSDNRGGETQYF. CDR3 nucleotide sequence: TGTGCCAGCAGCGATAACAGGGGTGGAGAGACCCAGTACTTC.

This CDR3 is CASSEGQGGTGELFF. The DNA of the CDR3 is TGTGCCAGCAGTGAAGGACAGGGAGGTACCGGGGAGCTGTTTTTT. This rearrangement joins TRBV2 to TRBJ2-2, with a possible D match to TRBD1 (7 bases). V was trimmed by 1 base and J by 5 bases, leaving 11 bases between them. The CDR3 loop spans 15 amino acids. CDR1 is SNHLY, CDR2 FYNNEI, per germline.

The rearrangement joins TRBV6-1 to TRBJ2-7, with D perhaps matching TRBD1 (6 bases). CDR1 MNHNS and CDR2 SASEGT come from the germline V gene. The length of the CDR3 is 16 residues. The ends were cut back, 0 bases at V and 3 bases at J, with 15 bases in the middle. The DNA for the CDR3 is TGTGCCAGCAGTGAAGCGCACGGGACACTTAGCTACGAGCAGTACTTC. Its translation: CASSEAHGTLSYEQYF.

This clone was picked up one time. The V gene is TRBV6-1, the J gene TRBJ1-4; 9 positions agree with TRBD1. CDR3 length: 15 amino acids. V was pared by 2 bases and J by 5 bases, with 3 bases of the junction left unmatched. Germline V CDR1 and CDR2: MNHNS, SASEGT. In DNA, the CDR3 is TGTGCCAGCAGTGAATGGGGGACAGGGAATGAAAAACTGTTTTTT. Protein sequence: CASSEWGTGNEKLFF.

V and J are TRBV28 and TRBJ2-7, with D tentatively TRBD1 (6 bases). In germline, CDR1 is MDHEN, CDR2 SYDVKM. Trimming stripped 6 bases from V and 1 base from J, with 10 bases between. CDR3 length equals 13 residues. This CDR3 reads CASSSGQSYEQYF. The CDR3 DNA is TGTGCCAGCAGCTCTGGACAGTCCTACGAGCAGTACTTC.

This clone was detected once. Here the CDR3 reads CASSRDTEETQYF. In DNA form, the CDR3 reads TGTGCCAGCAGCCGGGACACCGAAGAGACCCAGTACTTC. The chain recombines TRBV27 with TRBJ2-5; tentative D call: TRBD1 (6 bases). This CDR3 spans 13 amino acids. V gave up 6 bases and J gave up 3 bases, with 11 bases separating them. Germline loops: CDR1 MNHEY, CDR2 SMNVEV (reference sequence).

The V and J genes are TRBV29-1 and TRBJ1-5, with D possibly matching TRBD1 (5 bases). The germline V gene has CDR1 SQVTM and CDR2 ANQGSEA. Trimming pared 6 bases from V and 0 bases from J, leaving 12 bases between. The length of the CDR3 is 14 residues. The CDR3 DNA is TGCAGCGTCCTCTGGGGGGATAGCAATCAGCCCCAGCATTTT. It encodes CSVLWGDSNQPQHF.

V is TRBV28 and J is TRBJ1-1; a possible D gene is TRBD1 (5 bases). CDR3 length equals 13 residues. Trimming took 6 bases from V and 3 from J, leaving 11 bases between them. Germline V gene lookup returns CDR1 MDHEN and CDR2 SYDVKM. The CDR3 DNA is TGTGCCAGCAGCCCTGGGGGGGACACTGAAGCTTTCTTT. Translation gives CASSPGGDTEAFF.

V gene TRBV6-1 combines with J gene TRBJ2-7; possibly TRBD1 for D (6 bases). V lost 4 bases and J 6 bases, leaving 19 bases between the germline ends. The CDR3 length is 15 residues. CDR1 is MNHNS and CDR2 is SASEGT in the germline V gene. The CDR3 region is CASSAPGVGDLEQYF. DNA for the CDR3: TGTGCCAGCAGTGCCCCAGGGGTCGGGGATCTCGAGCAGTACTTC.

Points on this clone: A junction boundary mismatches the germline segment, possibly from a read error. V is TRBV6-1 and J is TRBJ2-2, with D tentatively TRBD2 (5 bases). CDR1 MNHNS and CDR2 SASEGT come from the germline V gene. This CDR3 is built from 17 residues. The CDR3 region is CASREDESGRGAGELFF. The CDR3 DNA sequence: TGTGCCAGCAGAGAAGACGAGTCGGGAAGAGGAGCCGGGGAGCTGTTTTTT.

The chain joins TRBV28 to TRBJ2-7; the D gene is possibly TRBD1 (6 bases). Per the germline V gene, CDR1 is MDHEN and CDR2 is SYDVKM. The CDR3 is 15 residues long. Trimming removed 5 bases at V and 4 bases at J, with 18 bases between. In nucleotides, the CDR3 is TGTGCCAGCAGTACAGGCGGACAGTCTAGGTACGAGCAGTACTTC. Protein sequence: CASSTGGQSRYEQYF.

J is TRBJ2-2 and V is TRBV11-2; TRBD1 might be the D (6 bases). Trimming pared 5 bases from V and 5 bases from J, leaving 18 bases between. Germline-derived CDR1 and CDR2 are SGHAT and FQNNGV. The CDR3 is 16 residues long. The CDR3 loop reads CASSPSAITGTGELFF. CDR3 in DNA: TGTGCCAGCAGCCCATCGGCGATCACAGGGACCGGGGAGCTGTTTTTT.